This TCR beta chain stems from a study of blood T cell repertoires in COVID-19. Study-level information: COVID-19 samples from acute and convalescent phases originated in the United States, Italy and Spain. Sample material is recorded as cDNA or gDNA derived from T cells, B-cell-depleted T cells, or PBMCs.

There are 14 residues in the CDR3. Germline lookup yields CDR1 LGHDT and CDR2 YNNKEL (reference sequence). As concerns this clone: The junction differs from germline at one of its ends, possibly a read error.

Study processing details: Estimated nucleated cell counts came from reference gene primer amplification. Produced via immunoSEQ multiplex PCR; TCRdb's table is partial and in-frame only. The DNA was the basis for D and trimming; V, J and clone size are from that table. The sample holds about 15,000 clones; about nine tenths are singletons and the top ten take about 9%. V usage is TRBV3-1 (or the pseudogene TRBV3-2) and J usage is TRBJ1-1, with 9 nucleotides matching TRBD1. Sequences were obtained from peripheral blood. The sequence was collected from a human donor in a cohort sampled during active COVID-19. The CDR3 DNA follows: TGTGCCAGCAGACAAGGGGACAGGGACACTGAAGCTTTCTTT. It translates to CASRQGDRDTEAFF.